These T cell receptor beta chains were read from a single sample in a study of blood T cell repertoires in COVID-19. TCRdb keeps only in-frame clones here, not all; method: immunoSEQ multiplex PCR. The table lists some 230,000 clones, approximately 83% of them singletons, with 2% to 2.5% in the top ten. The sample taken for sequencing was peripheral blood. Receptor source: a woman in her fifties or sixties with acute or convalescent COVID-19. The CDR3 runs from the conserved cysteine through the conserved F or W.

TRBV5-1	TRBJ2-7	CASSRGGDYEQYF
TRBV6-2/TRBV6-3	TRBJ2-3	CASSYSTGGRTDTQYF
TRBV19	TRBJ1-2	CASSIERTANYGYTF
TRBV4-1	TRBJ2-1	CASSQVGAQVEQFF
TRBV2	TRBJ1-1	CASSPLVGAGDTEAFF
TRBV7-9	TRBJ1-2	CASSSRREQGDYGYTF
TRBV27	TRBJ1-1	CASSLFGPNTEAFF
TRBV28	TRBJ2-4	CASSLFYRGRGEQLIQYF
TRBV7-3	TRBJ2-2	CASSPRDITGELFF
TRBV4-2	TRBJ2-6	CASSSRQARDSGANVLTF
TRBV11-2	TRBJ1-4	CASSLSVGSELFF
TRBV7-9	TRBJ1-1	CASSSSGGTEAFF
TRBV20-1	TRBJ1-5	CSASRQGAQPQHF
TRBV4-2	TRBJ1-4	CASSQEGGPPVGWLFF
TRBV30	TRBJ2-7	CAWSVGRGNYEQYF
TRBV28	TRBJ1-1	CASSLGLDRRDEAFF
TRBV2	TRBJ2-1	CASRRGTNNEQFF
TRBV5-1	TRBJ2-2	CASSLALTSGTGELFF
TRBV6-1	TRBJ1-2	CASSELRTGGGYTF
TRBV6-6	TRBJ1-2	CASSYSSVGQGYGYTF
TRBV5-4	TRBJ1-1	CASSLENSEAFF
TRBV7-8	TRBJ2-2	CASSLGVRAGELFF
TRBV5-6	TRBJ1-1	CASSLGGKAVEKLF
TRBV18	TRBJ1-5	CASSPREREPQHF
TRBV28	TRBJ1-5	CASRPTGAKFEPQHF
TRBV10-3	TRBJ1-5	CAISEGGQKNQPQHF
TRBV30	TRBJ1-4	CAWSVRLRGEKLFF
TRBV6-5	TRBJ2-2	CASSRTVENTGELFF
TRBV7-6	TRBJ2-7	CASSLGLAGPVEQYF
TRBV2	TRBJ2-3	CASSEVYADTQYF
TRBV6-1	TRBJ2-7	CASSDPWGGAKSYEQYF
TRBV7-2	TRBJ1-5	CASSSQGANQPQHF
TRBV3-1/TRBV3-2	TRBJ1-4	CASSQGSGGNEKLFF
TRBV7-8	TRBJ2-3	CASRKRVRGVPTDTQYF
TRBV7-2	TRBJ2-1	CASSLTSFYEQFF
TRBV7-9	TRBJ1-1	CASSKETGNTEAFF
TRBV13	TRBJ1-1	CASSLVSGLMNTEAFF
TRBV6-6	TRBJ2-6	CASSGGNSGANVLTF
TRBV11-2	TRBJ2-5	CASSPQRSETQYF
TRBV4-1	TRBJ2-5	CASSKGPWETQYF
TRBV3-1/TRBV3-2	TRBJ2-5	CASSHSSGGETQYF